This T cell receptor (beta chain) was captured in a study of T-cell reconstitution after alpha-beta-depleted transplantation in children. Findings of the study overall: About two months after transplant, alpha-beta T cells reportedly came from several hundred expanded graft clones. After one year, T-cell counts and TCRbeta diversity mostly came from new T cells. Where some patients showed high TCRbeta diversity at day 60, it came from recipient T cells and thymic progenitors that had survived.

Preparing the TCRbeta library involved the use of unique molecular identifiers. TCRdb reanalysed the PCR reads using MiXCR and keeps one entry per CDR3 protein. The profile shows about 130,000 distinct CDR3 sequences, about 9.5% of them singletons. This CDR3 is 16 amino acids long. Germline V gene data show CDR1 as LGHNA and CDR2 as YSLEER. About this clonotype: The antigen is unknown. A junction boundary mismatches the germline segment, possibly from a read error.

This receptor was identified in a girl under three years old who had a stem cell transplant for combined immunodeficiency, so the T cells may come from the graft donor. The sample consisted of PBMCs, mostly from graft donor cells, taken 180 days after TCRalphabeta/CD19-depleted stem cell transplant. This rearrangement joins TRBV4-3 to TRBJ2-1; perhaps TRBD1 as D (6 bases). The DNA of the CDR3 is TGCGCCAGCAGCCAAGAAGGCAGGGGCTATTACAATGACCAGTTCTTC. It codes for CASSQEGRGYYNDQFF.